This note documents a single T cell receptor beta chain sequence. Its target is unknown. PCR primers comprised 60 Vbeta and 13 Jbeta primers. The data were produced by immunoSEQ multiplex PCR, yet TCRdb's version contains in-frame clones alone and is incomplete. Among some 170,000 clones listed, roughly four fifths were seen once. The sample originates from a study of cytomegalovirus exposure and HLA in healthy donors. Study context: The Caucasian-associated ancestry cluster held roughly 81% of 398 genotyped donors. General observations from the study: Later analysis associated a missense DCLRE1C variant with TCR beta V- and J-gene trimming.

Germline V gives CDR1 SGHRS, CDR2 YFSETQ. The ends lost 4 bases at V and 3 bases at J; junction bases unmatched: 6. CDR3 length equals 15 residues. V gene TRBV5-1 combines with J gene TRBJ1-4; 7 bases fit TRBD1. This TCR derives from a male donor in good health and CMV-seronegative. The specimen sequenced was PBMCs. The CDR3 DNA is TGCGCCAGCAGCCTTCGACAGGGTGCTAATGAAAAACTGTTTTTT. This codes for CASSLRQGANEKLFF. The variable domain in full, with the rest retrieved from reference TRBV5-1 and TRBJ1-4, is KAGVTQTPRYLIKTRGQQVTLSCSPISGHRSVSWYQQTPGQGLQFLFEYFSETQRNKGNFPGRFSGRQFSNSRSEMNVSTLELGDSALYLCASSLRQGANEKLFFGSGTQLSVL.